This record looks at one TCR beta chain sequence and its context. What it binds is unknown. The sample is drawn from a study of beta chain features in type 1 diabetes. General study results and limits: When Type 1 diabetes patients were examined, their TCRB CDR3s proved moderately but significantly shorter in all four CD4+ subsets. Sequencing from cDNA could over-represent high-TCR-expressing cells.

The CDR3 spans 15 residues. Trimming removed 3 bases from V and 7 bases from J, with 16 bases in between. Germline V gene data show CDR1 as SEHNR and CDR2 as FQNEAQ (reference sequence). Sequencing targeted expressed TCRB transcripts, as all isolated RNA had been reverse transcribed. The data were produced by immunoSEQ multiplex PCR, yet TCRdb's version contains in-frame clones alone and is incomplete. The table includes under 400,000 clones, roughly 13% detected once. The sequence derives from a woman under 30 with type 1 diabetes. The chain is built from TRBV7-9 and TRBJ1-5; D is uncertain. The sequencing input was naive CD4+ T cells from blood. CDR3 in amino acids: CASSLGRTYGQPQHF. The CDR3 bases are TGTGCCAGCAGCTTGGGCCGGACTTATGGGCAGCCCCAGCATTTT.